This T cell receptor beta chain derives from a study of control samples from healthy donors and cancer patients. V was pared by 2 bases and J by 0 bases, with 7 bases between. Germline CDR1 KGHDR, CDR2 SFDVKD. The CDR3 length is 15 residues. Assay used: immunoSEQ multiplex PCR; TCRdb lists only in-frame clones, some missing. This sample has 79,000 or so clones, with around 90% found just once. The rearrangement joins TRBV24-1 to TRBJ1-3; D is ambiguous. The specimen sequenced was PBMCs. This TCR derives from a woman between 45 and 65 years old with colorectal cancer. The CDR3 loop reads CATSDSRSSGNTIYF. In DNA form, the CDR3 reads TGTGCCACCAGTGATTCCCGCAGCTCTGGAAACACCATATATTTT.